Listed below are T cell receptor beta chains from one sample, sequenced in a study of blood T cell repertoires in COVID-19. The data were produced by immunoSEQ multiplex PCR, yet TCRdb's version contains in-frame clones alone and is incomplete. This sample has hundreds of thousands of clones; approximately 92% occur once, and the top ten carry more than 0.95%. The specimen was PBMCs or T cells enriched from blood (not recorded which). These receptors were taken from a man younger than 40 who had recovered from COVID-19. CDR3s include the opening cysteine and the closing phenylalanine or tryptophan. A D gene is named only where the DNA matches it firmly. The size field is filled for only some rows; it gives once, few, many or a size class.

size,V,D,J,DNA,CDR3
.,TRBV28,.,TRBJ2-7,TGTGCCAGCAGTTTCCCCGGGGGCGAGCAGTACTTC,CASSFPGGEQYF
.,TRBV15,TRBD2,TRBJ2-1,TGTGCCACCAGCAGAGTGGGACTAGCGGGGGTCAATGAGCAGTTCTTC,CATSRVGLAGVNEQFF
few,TRBV24-1,.,TRBJ1-1,TGTGCCACCAGTGATGCCGGGAGGCCTGAAGCTTTCTTT,CATSDAGRPEAFF
once,TRBV7-9,.,TRBJ1-2,TGTGCCAGCAGCTTAGGAGGGTTGTATGGCTACACCTTC,CASSLGGLYGYTF
.,TRBV11-2,TRBD2,TRBJ2-1,TGTGCCAGCAGCGGGACTAGCATCCCGAATGAGCAGTTCTTC,CASSGTSIPNEQFF
.,TRBV6-7,TRBD1,TRBJ1-1,TGTGCCAGCAGTTACTGTGTCAGGGGGCGCGAGTTGTCCGGTTTCACTGAAGCTTTCTTT,CASSYCVRGRELSGFTEAFF
.,TRBV5-8,.,TRBJ2-7,TGTGCCAGCAGCTTTGGGGATGGGGGGAGGACCTACGAGCAGTACTTC,CASSFGDGGRTYEQYF
.,TRBV6-5,.,TRBJ1-2,TGTGCCAGCAGTTACTCGTTCGCGGGTACCCTTGGCTACACCTTC,CASSYSFAGTLGYTF
.,TRBV6-1,TRBD1,TRBJ2-7,TGTGCCAGCAGTGAAGAAGGCAACAGGGGTTCCTACGAGCAGTACTTC,CASSEEGNRGSYEQYF
.,TRBV3-1/TRBV3-2,.,TRBJ1-1,TGTGCCAGCAGCAAGGGACAAGCGAACACTGAAGCTTTCTTT,CASSKGQANTEAFF
.,TRBV11-3,.,TRBJ2-7,TGTGCCAGCCACCTAGATTTTACCTACGAGCAGTACTTC,CASHLDFTYEQYF
.,TRBV5-1,TRBD1,TRBJ2-1,TGCGCCAGCAGCATCACCGGGACAGGGGGCCTATACAATGAGCAGTTCTTC,CASSITGTGGLYNEQFF
.,TRBV7-8,TRBD1,TRBJ2-2,TGTGCCAGCAGCTTATACAGGGGGCTTTTAACGACCGGGGAGCTGTTTTTT,CASSLYRGLLTTGELFF
.,TRBV27,TRBD1,TRBJ1-2,TGTGCCAGCAGTTCTCCGGGACAGGGACATGGCTACACCTTC,CASSSPGQGHGYTF
.,TRBV28,TRBD1,TRBJ2-2,TGTGCCAGCAGCCGGATGGACAGGGCCACCGGGGAGCTGTTTTTT,CASSRMDRATGELFF
.,TRBV4-2,TRBD1,TRBJ2-5,TGTGCCAGCAGCCAAAGTAACAGGGGACAAGAGACCCAGTACTTC,CASSQSNRGQETQYF
.,TRBV2,.,TRBJ1-2,TGTGCCAGCAGCGAAGCCGCTACCTATGGCTACACCTTC,CASSEAATYGYTF
few,TRBV5-1,.,TRBJ2-3,TGCGCCAGCAGCTTTGGACTACCCAGGGGGGATACGCAGTATTTT,CASSFGLPRGDTQYF
.,TRBV7-9,.,TRBJ1-2,TGTGCCAGCAGCTTTGGGGAGGGCTATGGCTACACCTTC,CASSFGEGYGYTF
.,TRBV7-9,TRBD1,TRBJ2-7,TGTGCCAGCAGCTTATGGACAGGGAACGAGCAGTACTTC,CASSLWTGNEQYF
.,TRBV14,TRBD1,TRBJ1-1,TGTGCCAGCAGCCAGCTGGACAGGGCGAACACTGAAGCTTTCTTT,CASSQLDRANTEAFF
.,TRBV3-1/TRBV3-2,TRBD2,TRBJ2-3,TGTGCCAGCAGTATTACTAGATCGGGAGGGGCAGATACGCAGTATTTT,CASSITRSGGADTQYF
.,TRBV4-1,.,TRBJ2-5,TGCGCCAGCAGCCCACTAGGGGGCGGGACCCAAGAGACCCAGTACTTC,CASSPLGGGTQETQYF
.,TRBV4-1,TRBD2,TRBJ2-7,TGCGCCAGCAGCCCACTAGCGGGAGGCCCCTACGAGCAGTACTTC,CASSPLAGGPYEQYF
.,TRBV5-1,TRBD2,TRBJ2-7,TGCGCCAGCAGCTTGAACGGGAGGGCCGCGGACGAGCAGTACTTC,CASSLNGRAADEQYF
.,TRBV19,TRBD2,TRBJ2-5,TGTGCCAGTAGTCCCCGCGGACTAGCGATAGAGACCCAGTACTTC,CASSPRGLAIETQYF
.,TRBV7-9,.,TRBJ2-2,TGTGCCGGGAAACTAGAGGGCAGAGCCACCGGGGAGCTGTTTTTT,CAGKLEGRATGELFF
.,TRBV10-3,.,TRBJ1-6,TGTGCCATCAGTGTGCGGGGGGAATGGGATTCACCCCTCCACTTT,CAISVRGEWDSPLHF
.,TRBV7-7,.,TRBJ1-3,TGTGCTAGCAGCTTAGGGAGCCCTGGAAACACCATATATTTT,CASSLGSPGNTIYF
once,TRBV6-2/TRBV6-3,TRBD2,TRBJ2-1,TGTGCCAGCAGTTTAGCGGGAGATCTCAATGAGCAGTTCTTC,CASSLAGDLNEQFF
.,TRBV2,.,TRBJ1-1,TGTGCCAGCAGTTTGGCCCCGCACACTGAAGCTTTCTTT,CASSLAPHTEAFF
.,TRBV7-9,.,TRBJ1-1,TGTGCCAGCACCACCCTGGCAGGGGCCGAGGGAGCTTTCTTT,CASTTLAGAEGAFF
.,TRBV24-1,TRBD1,TRBJ1-4,TGTGCCACCAGTGACCCCGGGACAGGAAGCGAAAAACTGTTTTTT,CATSDPGTGSEKLFF
.,TRBV29-1,.,TRBJ1-3,TGCAGCGTCGTAGGGGTTGCCTTTGGAAACACCATATATTTT,CSVVGVAFGNTIYF
.,TRBV10-3,.,TRBJ1-5,TGTGCCATCAGGGCCAGCCAGGGTAATCAGCCCCAGCATTTT,CAIRASQGNQPQHF
.,TRBV6-1,.,TRBJ1-5,TGTGCCAGCAGTGGGGTTGGGAGGACTCATAGCAATCAGCCCCAGCATTTT,CASSGVGRTHSNQPQHF
.,TRBV6-2/TRBV6-3,.,TRBJ2-1,TGTGCCAGCAGTTACGCGGGGTTCGCCTACAATGAGCAGTTCTTC,CASSYAGFAYNEQFF
.,TRBV5-4,.,TRBJ2-2,TGTGCCAGCAGGGTCCAGGGCACCGGGGAGCTGTTTTTT,CASRVQGTGELFF
.,TRBV18,.,TRBJ2-7,TGTGCCAGCTCACCACCAGCAGGGCACGAGCAGTACTTC,CASSPPAGHEQYF
.,TRBV27,.,TRBJ1-2,TGTGCCAGCAGTTCAGAGACAGGCGCACAGGATGGCTACACCTTC,CASSSETGAQDGYTF
.,TRBV5-1,TRBD1,TRBJ1-5,TGCGCCAGCAGCTTAGCAGGGGGCTTTCAGCCCCAGCATTTT,CASSLAGGFQPQHF
.,TRBV13,.,TRBJ1-1,TGTGCCAGCAGCCGTCTCGGGATTGAAGCTTTCTTT,CASSRLGIEAFF
.,TRBV7-8,TRBD1,TRBJ2-1,TGTGCCAGCAGCCAGCTCGGGACAGGGTATGGTGAGCAGTTCTTC,CASSQLGTGYGEQFF
.,TRBV5-1,TRBD1,TRBJ1-2,TGCGCCAGCAGACCGACAGGGGCAGGGTATGGCTACACCTTC,CASRPTGAGYGYTF
.,TRBV11-2,TRBD1,TRBJ2-7,TGTGCCAGCAGCTTAGAATATGGGACAGGGGTCTACGAGCAGTACTTC,CASSLEYGTGVYEQYF
once,TRBV18,TRBD2,TRBJ2-3,TGTGCCAGCTCACCACTTCGGGAGGGCCGTCGTGGGACAGATACGCAGTATTTT,CASSPLREGRRGTDTQYF
.,TRBV7-6,.,TRBJ2-2,TGTGCCAGCAGCCAGGGGCAGAACACCGGGGAGCTGTTTTTT,CASSQGQNTGELFF
.,TRBV28,TRBD1,TRBJ1-4,TGTGCCAGCAGTTCCCGTGTGGGCAGGGGGCCTTCTTCAACTAATGAAAAACTGTTTTTT,CASSSRVGRGPSSTNEKLFF
.,TRBV5-1,.,TRBJ1-1,TGCGCCAGCAGCTGGGGGGAGAACACTGAAGCTTTCTTT,CASSWGENTEAFF
.,TRBV27,TRBD1,TRBJ2-7,TGTGCCAGCAGTTTTGGACAGGGCTACGAGCAGTACTTC,CASSFGQGYEQYF
.,TRBV28,.,TRBJ2-5,TGTGCCAGCAGTTTAACAGAAGAGACCCAGTACTTC,CASSLTEETQYF
.,TRBV28,.,TRBJ1-2,TGTGCCAGCAGTTTCCGAGGGAAGAGCTATGGCTACACCTTC,CASSFRGKSYGYTF
once,TRBV9,TRBD1,TRBJ1-5,TGTGCCAGCAGCGCAGGGACAGACTATCAGCCCCAGCATTTT,CASSAGTDYQPQHF
.,TRBV5-1,.,TRBJ1-1,TGCGCCAGCAGTTCTACAGGGGAAGCTTTCTTT,CASSSTGEAFF
.,TRBV2,TRBD1,TRBJ2-2,TGTGCCAGCAGTGAATCCGGGACAGCGAACACCGGGGAGCTGTTTTTT,CASSESGTANTGELFF